This entry lists 6 T cell receptor beta chains sequenced from one sample in a study of cytomegalovirus exposure and HLA in healthy donors. Clones were sequenced by immunoSEQ multiplex PCR, and TCRdb holds only the in-frame ones, with some missing. Among 170,000 or so clones listed, about 80% were seen once. Specimen: PBMCs. The receptors derive from a young woman in good health and CMV-seropositive.

The genes are TRBV29-1 and TRBJ2-1; 10 bases map to TRBD1. Germline V CDR1 and CDR2: SQVTM, ANQGSEA. The CDR3 sequence is 13 residues long. Trimming at V came to 6 bases and at J to 7 bases, leaving 6 bases not matched to a gene. CDR3 loop: CSVPGQGRNEQFF. The CDR3 DNA reads TGCAGCGTCCCGGGACAGGGGAGGAATGAGCAGTTCTTC.

The J gene is TRBJ2-7, the V gene TRBV29-1, with a weak D call TRBD1 (6 bases). This CDR3 comprises 13 residues. The germline gives CDR1 SQVTM, CDR2 ANQGSEA. Trimming removed 6 bases at V and 2 bases at J, with 14 bases between. CDR3 sequence (DNA): TGCAGCGTCGTTGCAGGGGTCCCCTACGAGCAGTACTTC. Its protein product is CSVVAGVPYEQYF.

J is TRBJ1-6 and V is TRBV7-6; 7 bases match TRBD1. The CDR3 spans 15 residues. J gave up 6 bases and V 4 bases, and 6 bases lay outside the gene matches. The germline V gene encodes CDR1 SGHVS and CDR2 FNYEAQ. The CDR3 spells CASSSSGQINSPLHF. DNA of the CDR3: TGTGCCAGCAGCTCGTCGGGACAGATTAATTCACCCCTCCACTTT.

The chain employs TRBV4-2 and TRBJ2-1; D gene unclear. This CDR3 contains 12 residues. Germline V lookup: CDR1 LGHNA, CDR2 YNFKEQ. Trimming left V 1 base short and J 10 bases short, with 8 bases between. In nucleotides, the CDR3 is TGTGCCAGCAGCCAAGGCGGCGGAGAGCAGTTCTTC. Protein: CASSQGGGEQFF.

This chain links TRBV4-2 with TRBJ1-5, with D hard to call. Trimming stripped 0 bases from V and 7 bases from J, with 13 bases between. The CDR3 is 15 amino acids. Germline V gives CDR1 LGHNA, CDR2 YNFKEQ. DNA for the CDR3: TGTGCCAGCAGCCAAGATGGAGGCGGCGGCCAGCCCCAGCATTTT. Translated, it gives CASSQDGGGGQPQHF.

V gene TRBV11-1 combines with J gene TRBJ2-2; the D gene is possibly TRBD2 (6 bases). The CDR3 spans 15 residues. Trimming shortened V by 1 base and J by 0 bases, and 6 bases separated the two germline ends. Germline lookup yields CDR1 SGHAT and CDR2 FQDESV (reference sequence). The DNA of the CDR3 is TGTGCCAGCAGCTTAGGGAGGGCGAACACCGGGGAGCTGTTTTTT. It translates to CASSLGRANTGELFF.